The 27 T cell receptor beta chains below were found in one sample sequenced in a study of read filtering for tumor transcriptome and immune sequencing. Molecular barcoded adaptors covering alpha/delta and beta/gamma chains were used on about 0.4 ug RNA. One entry per CDR3 protein, called by TCRdb with MiXCR from the reads. The repertoire holds about 47,000 distinct CDR3 sequences, with 9.5% to 15% as singletons. Material for sequencing was a population of CD138-negative cells sorted from bone marrow. These receptors came from a donor older than 35 with multiple myeloma.

This clonotype was seen repeatedly, ten times or more. For the CDR3, the DNA is TGTGCCAGCAGCTCCCGGACGAGCGGCTCTAATGAAAAACTGTTTTTT. This gives the protein CASSSRTSGSNEKLFF. V gene TRBV3-1 combines with J gene TRBJ1-4; D gene unclear. There are 16 residues in the CDR3. Trimming left V 5 bases short and J 3 bases short, with 16 bases between. The germline V gene encodes CDR1 LGHDT and CDR2 YNNKEL (reference sequence).

This clonotype was counted at least ten times. The J gene is TRBJ2-6, the V gene TRBV5-1; 11 bases are shared with TRBD1. Germline V lookup: CDR1 SGHRS, CDR2 YFSETQ. The CDR3 sequence is 18 residues long. V was clipped by 4 bases and J by 1 base; unmatched bases: 7. CDR3 DNA sequence: TGCGCCAGCAGCCTGGGACAGGGGGGCCAGTCTGGGGCCAACGTCCTGACTTTC. This sequence encodes CASSLGQGGQSGANVLTF.

A remark on this clonotype: With a far larger clone one base away, a read error is the likely cause. V gene TRBV7-3 combines with J gene TRBJ2-2; possibly TRBD2 for D (6 bases). The germline V gene encodes CDR1 SGHTA and CDR2 FQGTGA. The CDR3 loop spans 14 amino acids. DNA for the CDR3: TGTGCCAGCAGCTTAGCCCGGGAGACCGGGGAGCCGTTTTTT. It translates to CASSLARETGEPFF.

This clonotype was detected ten times or more. The V call is TRBV4-1, the J call TRBJ1-1; TRBD1 is a possible D gene (5 bases). The germline CDR1 and CDR2 sequences are MGHRA and YSYEKL. CDR3 size: 15 residues. Trimming took 3 bases from V and 1 from J, leaving 12 bases between them. CDR3 sequence: CASSHPGGRNTEAFF. The CDR3 bases are TGCGCCAGCAGCCACCCGGGGGGTAGGAACACTGAAGCTTTCTTT.

Concerning this clonotype: A junction end diverges from the germline sequence, so it may reflect a read error. The rearrangement links TRBV25-1 to TRBJ2-1; 9 nucleotides match TRBD1. This CDR3 comprises 15 residues. Germline CDR1 reads MGHDK; CDR2 reads SYGVNS. The DNA of the CDR3 is TGCGCCAGCAGTGAAACAGGGGGCTCCTACAATGAGCAGCTCTTC. Translated, it gives CASSETGGSYNEQLF.

There are many counts of this clonotype. The chain joins TRBV4-1 to TRBJ2-5; TRBD1 matches at 9 bases. CDR3 length: 16 residues. The trim removed 3 bases at V and 2 bases at J, leaving 7 bases unmatched. The germline V gene encodes CDR1 MGHRA and CDR2 YSYEKL. This CDR3 is CASSHSQTGGQETQYF. The DNA of the CDR3 is TGCGCCAGCAGCCATTCCCAGACAGGGGGGCAAGAGACCCAGTACTTC.

In its sample, this clonotype was seen a few times. This chain uses TRBV20-1 with TRBJ2-1; TRBD2 matches at 7 bases. The CDR3 is 15 residues long. CDR1 and CDR2 from the germline V gene are DFQATT and SNEGSKA (reference sequence). In nucleotides, the CDR3 is TGCAGCGCCCAAGGGGAGGGAGGGGATTTGGATGAGCAGTTCTTC. Translation gives CSAQGEGGDLDEQFF.

This clonotype was counted at least ten times. This chain links TRBV5-1 with TRBJ2-3; D might be TRBD2 (5 bases). The length of the CDR3 is 14 residues. Germline CDR1 and CDR2: SGHRS and YFSETQ. Trimming cost V 6 bases and J 1 base, with 12 bases left between them. The CDR3 is CASTPYGGTDTQYF. CDR3 nucleotide sequence: TGCGCCAGCACCCCCTACGGGGGCACAGATACGCAGTATTTT.

This clonotype was seen ten or more times. The chain combines TRBV20-1 with TRBJ1-1, with a possible D match to TRBD1 (5 bases). From germline, CDR1 is DFQATT and CDR2 SNEGSKA (reference sequence). Deletions cut 3 bases from V and 9 bases from J, with 23 bases between. The CDR3 runs 15 residues. In DNA form, the CDR3 reads TGCAGTGCTAGCCCCCTCCAAGATGGGGGAAACAAAGCTTTCTTT. It codes for CSASPLQDGGNKAFF.

Points on this clonotype: This may stem from a read error, because a much larger clone lies one nucleotide away. The chain recombines TRBV7-3 with TRBJ1-4; 7 nucleotides match TRBD2. The J call may be faulty, since TRBJ2-3 better matches the DNA end. The CDR3 has 15 residues. Per germline, CDR1 SGHTA and CDR2 FQGTGA. The DNA for the CDR3 is TGTGCCAGCAGCTTTGGACTAGTACAGGTAGATACGCAGTATTTT. Protein: CASSFGLVQVDTQYF.

This clonotype occurred many times. The chain links TRBV28 to TRBJ2-1; no clear D. V was clipped by 5 bases and J by 5 bases, with 16 bases between them. The germline gives CDR1 MDHEN, CDR2 SYDVKM. This CDR3 is 15 amino acids long. The CDR3 bases are TGTGCCAGCAGTAGGATTGACCCCCTAAACAATGAGCAGTTCTTC. It yields the protein CASSRIDPLNNEQFF. Supplemented by reference TRBV28 and TRBJ2-1, the full variable domain reads DVKVTQSSRYLVKRTGEKVFLECVQDMDHENMFWYRQDPGLGLRLIYFSYDVKMKEKGDIPEGYSVSREKKERFSLILESASTNQTSMYLCASSRIDPLNNEQFFGPGTRLTVL.

This clonotype was recorded many times. The chain carries TRBV7-3 and TRBJ2-1; TRBD2 aligns across 8 bases. Trimming took 1 base from V and 5 from J; bases not matched to a gene: 7. The CDR3 totals 16 residues. The V gene's germline CDR1 is SGHTA and CDR2 FQGTGA. The CDR3 loop is CASSLRAGTSHNEQFF. The CDR3 region has the DNA TGTGCCAGCAGCTTAAGGGCCGGGACTAGTCACAATGAGCAGTTCTTC.

The table lists this clonotype with many counts. J is TRBJ1-5 and V is TRBV12-3 or TRBV12-4, with TRBD1 matching 7 bases. V shed 5 bases and J 5 bases; nucleotides not matched to a gene: 9. CDR3 length equals 15 residues. In DNA form, the CDR3 reads TGTGCCAGCAGTCGACAGGGAGGGAAGGATCAGCCCCAGCATTTT. Encoded protein: CASSRQGGKDQPQHF.

This clonotype was observed at least ten times. The CDR3 protein is CASTGTSDYTGELFF. In DNA form, the CDR3 reads TGTGCCAGTACCGGGACTAGCGACTACACCGGGGAGCTGTTTTTT. V and J are TRBV11-2 and TRBJ2-2; 10 bases align to TRBD2. The trim removed 9 bases at V and 3 bases at J, leaving 7 bases unmatched. This CDR3 has 15 amino acids. Germline V gives CDR1 SGHAT, CDR2 FQNNGV.

This clonotype was recorded at least ten times. This chain links TRBV5-1 with TRBJ2-7; 9 bases are a match to TRBD1. With V trimmed by 1 base and J by 7 bases, 9 bases remained unmatched. This CDR3 is built from 15 residues. The germline V gene encodes CDR1 SGHRS and CDR2 YFSETQ. For the CDR3, the DNA is TGCGCCAGCAGCTTGTTTGTACAGGGGGCGGGGGAGCAGTACTTC. Protein sequence: CASSLFVQGAGEQYF. The entire variable domain, with the rest obtained from reference TRBV5-1 and TRBJ2-7, is as follows: KAGVTQTPRYLIKTRGQQVTLSCSPISGHRSVSWYQQTPGQGLQFLFEYFSETQRNKGNFPGRFSGRQFSNSRSEMNVSTLELGDSALYLCASSLFVQGAGEQYFGPGTRLTVT.

This clonotype was observed many times. The gene calls are TRBV14 and TRBJ2-7; 8 bases align to TRBD2. V was clipped by 1 base and J by 3 bases; unmatched bases: 2. This CDR3 is 14 amino acids long. Germline values: CDR1 SGHDN, CDR2 FVKESK. CDR3 DNA sequence: TGTGCCAGCAGCCAAGGGCTAGCGGGCTACGAGCAGTACTTC. Translation gives CASSQGLAGYEQYF.

This clonotype was observed at least ten times. The V call is TRBV3-1, the J call TRBJ2-7; D ambiguous. This CDR3 spans 14 amino acids. Trimming left V 4 bases short and J 7 bases short, with 17 bases between. Germline V gene lookup returns CDR1 LGHDT and CDR2 YNNKEL (reference sequence). The CDR3 nucleotides read TGTGCCAGCAGCCCGGACCGGAACATGGGGGAGCAGTACTTC. Encoded protein: CASSPDRNMGEQYF.

Many counts were recorded for this clonotype. The chain uses TRBV9 and TRBJ2-3, with D unresolved. Trimming shortened V by 4 bases and J by 3 bases, and 15 bases separated the two germline ends. The CDR3 length is 15 residues. Germline V CDR1 and CDR2: SGDLS, YYNGEE. In DNA, the CDR3 is TGTGCCAGCAGCCCGCCCGGCGGACCTACAGATACGCAGTATTTT. Residues: CASSPPGGPTDTQYF.

At least ten counts were recorded for this clonotype. The DNA for the CDR3 is TGCGCCAGCAGCCAAAAGCTACTGGGGAGGGCTTACAATGAGCAGTTCTTC. Its translation: CASSQKLLGRAYNEQFF. V and J are TRBV4-1 and TRBJ2-1; 7 positions agree with TRBD2. Germline lookup yields CDR1 MGHRA and CDR2 YSYEKL. V lost 2 bases to trimming and J lost 4 bases; unmatched junction nucleotides: 11. The CDR3 is 17 amino acids.

This clonotype was seen a few times. This may be a read error: a much more frequent sequence differs by one nucleotide. The rearrangement uses TRBV30 and TRBJ2-1; 7 bases map to TRBD1. This CDR3 has 15 amino acids. Germline V CDR1 and CDR2: GTSNPN, SVGIG (reference sequence). The CDR3 sequence is CAWSQRDSTYKEQFF. The CDR3 DNA sequence: TGTGCCTGGAGTCAGAGGGACAGCACATACAAGGAGCAGTTCTTC.

This clonotype came up many times. The chain has TRBV20-1 and TRBJ2-3; 7 bases map to TRBD2. The CDR3 spans 18 residues. V lost 0 bases, J lost 4 bases, and 16 bases stayed unmatched. CDR1 is DFQATT and CDR2 is SNEGSKA in the germline V gene (reference sequence). The CDR3 DNA reads as TGCAGTGCTAGAGATGCGAGGGTATTGCGGGAGAGTGCAGATACGCAGTATTTT. Translating it yields CSARDARVLRESADTQYF.

This clonotype has at least ten counts. A read error may account for a junction end that differs from germline. The chain joins TRBV4-2 to TRBJ2-7; 10 bases map to TRBD2. Germline loops: CDR1 LGHNA, CDR2 YNFKEQ. The CDR3 runs 15 residues. The CDR3 sequence: CASSLQLAGLYEQYF. The CDR3 DNA follows: TGCGCCAGCAGCCTACAACTAGCGGGACTTTACGAGCAGTACTTC.

This chain uses TRBV5-1 with TRBJ2-7; 7 positions match TRBD1. The trim removed 4 bases at V and 2 bases at J, leaving 6 bases unmatched. Per germline, CDR1 SGHRS and CDR2 YFSETQ. There are 14 residues in the CDR3. The CDR3 sequence is CASSLRQGAYEQYF. The DNA for the CDR3 is TGCGCCAGCAGCCTCAGACAGGGAGCCTACGAGCAGTACTTC.

At least ten counts were recorded for this clonotype. The chain couples TRBV27 to TRBJ1-5, with unresolved D. V lost 6 bases to trimming and J lost 5 bases, with 11 bases between them. The length of the CDR3 is 13 residues. CDR1 and CDR2 (germline): MNHEY, SMNVEV (reference sequence). Here the CDR3 reads CASSLDGYQPQHF. The CDR3 nucleotides read TGTGCCAGCAGCCTCGATGGTTATCAGCCCCAGCATTTT.

This clonotype was seen at least ten times. This chain connects TRBV7-2 to TRBJ2-3; D is undetermined. The V end was cut by 5 bases, the J end by 6 bases, with 9 bases between. Germline V lookup: CDR1 SGHTA, CDR2 FQGNSA. This CDR3 spans 12 amino acids. The CDR3 DNA sequence: TGTGCCAGCAGCCTATATCGGGATACGCAGTATTTT. This gives the protein CASSLYRDTQYF. The full variable domain, completed using reference TRBV7-2 and TRBJ2-3, is GAGVSQSPSNKVTEKGKDVELRCDPISGHTALYWYRQSLGQGLEFLIYFQGNSAPDKSGLPSDRFSAERTGGSVSTLTIQRTQQEDSAVYLCASSLYRDTQYFGPGTRLTVL.

This clonotype was found many times. Likely a read error: the CDR3 ends without its conserved phenylalanine or tryptophan. The chain employs TRBV12-3 or TRBV12-4 and TRBJ1-6; no reliable D call. CDR3 length: 17 amino acids. The V end lost 1 base, the J end lost 0 bases, and 10 bases lay between the germline ends. CDR3 nucleotide sequence: TGTGCCAGCAGTTTAGACAGTAGGAGCTCCTATAATTCACCCCTCCACTTA. Its translation: CASSLDSRSSYNSPLHL.

In this sample, this clonotype turned up once. The chain joins TRBV3-1 to TRBJ2-7, with D uncertain. The germline gives CDR1 LGHDT, CDR2 YNNKEL (reference sequence). This CDR3 has 11 residues. The V end lost 3 bases, the J end lost 9 bases, and 9 bases lay between the germline ends. DNA of the CDR3: TGTGCCAGCAGCCACGTTGGCGGGCAGTACTTC. It encodes CASSHVGGQYF.